This T cell receptor beta chain was documented in a study of blood T cell repertoires in COVID-19. Across the study: T cells, B-cell-depleted T cells, or PBMCs supplied cDNA or gDNA.

CDR3 length: 11 residues. Trimming shortened V by 2 bases and J by 10 bases, and 10 bases separated the two germline ends. Germline V gives CDR1 SGHDT, CDR2 YYEEEE. Sequenced by immunoSEQ multiplex PCR; TCRdb stores in-frame clones only, minus some. The sample yields about 340,000 clones, more than 70% seen once. The sequence derives from a woman in her 70s with COVID-19, enrolled during active disease. This sequence joins TRBV5-6 and TRBJ2-7; no definite D call. What was sequenced was peripheral blood. As DNA, the CDR3 is TGTGCCAGCAGCTTAGACGAGGTACAGTACTTC. Its translation: CASSLDEVQYF.